This entry lists 8 T cell receptor beta chains sequenced from one sample in a study of PD-1 blockade in classical Hodgkin lymphoma. Brentuximab vedotin exposure varied, and every patient relapsed after autologous stem cell transplantation. Produced via immunoSEQ multiplex PCR; TCRdb's table is partial and in-frame only. The sample includes roughly 15,000 clones, 82% of them seen just once. The specimen was peripheral blood mononuclear cells (PBMCs), collected at baseline. Receptors were obtained from a human donor with classical Hodgkin lymphoma.

V usage is TRBV27 and J usage is TRBJ2-7; 7 nucleotides line up with TRBD2. CDR1 is MNHEY and CDR2 is SMNVEV in the germline V gene (reference sequence). The CDR3 loop spans 17 amino acids. V lost 5 bases to trimming and J lost 0 bases; unmatched junction nucleotides: 13. The chain's CDR3 is CASSPSSGDRGSYEQYF. DNA for the CDR3: TGTGCCAGCAGTCCCTCTAGCGGCGATAGGGGCTCCTACGAGCAGTACTTC.

The chain carries TRBV5-5 and TRBJ2-5; TRBD1 matches 8 bases. The junction had 5 bases not matched to a gene; V was cut back by 0 bases and J by 1 base. The germline V gene has CDR1 SGHKS and CDR2 YYEKEE (reference sequence). The CDR3 has 16 amino acids. CDR3: CASSLVTGGPQETQYF. Here the CDR3 DNA reads TGTGCCAGCAGCTTGGTAACAGGGGGACCCCAAGAGACCCAGTACTTC.

This clone was found once. The rearrangement links TRBV28 to TRBJ1-2, with TRBD1 identical over 8 bases. The CDR3 sequence is 13 residues long. The J segment lost 4 bases and the V segment lost 7 bases, leaving 5 bases of the junction unmatched. CDR1 is MDHEN and CDR2 is SYDVKM in the germline V gene. CDR3 nucleotides: TGTGCCAGCATTCCAGGGGGCCTCTATGGCTACACCTTC. This encodes CASIPGGLYGYTF.

The J gene is TRBJ2-7, the V gene TRBV5-6; 14 bases are shared with TRBD2. The germline V gene encodes CDR1 SGHDT and CDR2 YYEEEE. With 0 bases clipped from V and 6 bases from J, the junction kept 11 bases outside the gene matches. The CDR3 runs to 18 residues. The DNA of the CDR3 is TGTGCCAGCAGCTTGGATGAAGGACTAGCGGGAGGCCTGGGCGAGCAGTACTTC. This gives the protein CASSLDEGLAGGLGEQYF.

The chain uses TRBV6-1 and TRBJ1-1, with D possibly TRBD1 on 5 matching bases. Germline values: CDR1 MNHNS, CDR2 SASEGT. The V and J ends lost 4 bases and 7 bases respectively, with 19 bases between them. The CDR3 is 15 amino acids. Written as DNA, the CDR3 is TGTGCCAGCAGTGTGGGTCCTGGACAACCCTTTGAAGCTTTCTTT. Its translation is CASSVGPGQPFEAFF.

This clone appeared a single time. The rearrangement joins TRBV28 to TRBJ2-7; tentatively, D is TRBD1 (5 bases). The CDR3 runs 13 residues. Germline CDR1 and CDR2: MDHEN and SYDVKM. V lost 5 bases, J lost 1 base, and 9 bases lay in between. The CDR3 here is CASSIDSSYEQYF. The CDR3 DNA is TGTGCCAGCAGTATCGACAGTTCCTACGAGCAGTACTTC.

This clone ranks as medium-sized (0.01 to 0.1%). The chain is built from TRBV27 and TRBJ2-1, with a possible D match to TRBD2 (6 bases). From germline, CDR1 is MNHEY and CDR2 SMNVEV (reference sequence). V was cut by 5 bases and J by 5 bases, with 16 bases left in between. This CDR3 region has 15 residues. The CDR3 DNA reads as TGTGCCAGCAGTCGCTCGCGCGGGACCCACAATGAGCAGTTCTTC. Amino acids: CASSRSRGTHNEQFF.

The V call is TRBV6-5, the J call TRBJ1-3; D call uncertain. V lost 0 bases, J lost 3 bases, and 9 bases lay in between. Germline CDR1 is MNHEY and CDR2 is SVGAGI. This CDR3 comprises 15 residues. As DNA, the CDR3 is TGTGCCAGCAGTTACTCACCAGGTATTGGAAACACCATATATTTT. This translates into CASSYSPGIGNTIYF.